This T cell receptor (beta chain) was sequenced in a study of cytomegalovirus exposure and HLA in healthy donors. Comments on this clone: What it binds is unknown.

The PCR used 60 Vbeta and 13 Jbeta primers. TCRdb's copy holds only in-frame clones and misses some; the assay was immunoSEQ multiplex PCR. The table lists 100,000 or so clones, approximately 76% of them singletons. Regarding the study as a whole: A later analysis by the authors found several of the most significant clusters apparently linked to common viral pathogens. Overall, under 200 TCR beta chains were annotated as cytomegalovirus-associated.

The clonotype originates from a man aged 25-45 years in good health and CMV-seropositive. The sequencing sample was made of PBMCs.

This chain's CDR3 is CASSPGQHTGELFF. In DNA, the CDR3 is TGTGCCAGCAGCCCAGGACAACACACCGGGGAGCTGTTTTTT. The genes are TRBV7-3 and TRBJ2-2, with D perhaps TRBD1 (5 bases). CDR1 SGHTA and CDR2 FQGTGA come from the germline V gene. This CDR3 has 14 amino acids. Trimming removed 5 bases from V and 3 bases from J, with 10 bases in between.